This is a list of T cell receptor beta chains from one sample in a study of human T cells and chemical hapten exposure. TCRdb re-analysed the RACE reads in MiXCR, keeping a single row per CDR3 protein. Of 40,000 to 50,000 distinct CDR3 sequences listed, over 10% are singletons. Here the sequenced sample was whole blood, taken in connection with sensitization to the hapten diphenylcyclopropenone (DPC). These receptors originate from a woman between 25 and 40 years old with alopecia areata. Some clones in this sample may be carry-over from other donors' samples. Both conserved end residues are part of each CDR3. D genes are given only for firm matches. The listing skips clone size in some rows; elsewhere it reads once, few, many or a size class.

clone_size: -; j_call: TRBJ2-5; d_call: -; v_call: TRBV29-1; cdr3_nt: TGCAGCGTCGACCCTGGGGAGACCCAGTACTTC; cdr3_aa: CSVDPGETQYF
clone_size: many; j_call: TRBJ2-7; d_call: TRBD1; v_call: TRBV6-5; cdr3_nt: TGTGCCAGCAGACGGACAGGGACCGGCGATAGCAACGAGCAGTACTTC; cdr3_aa: CASRRTGTGDSNEQYF
clone_size: many; j_call: TRBJ1-2; d_call: TRBD1; v_call: TRBV10-3; cdr3_nt: TGTGCCATCAGTGACCCGGGACAGGGGCGAACTAACTATGGCTACACCTTC; cdr3_aa: CAISDPGQGRTNYGYTF
clone_size: many; j_call: TRBJ1-1; d_call: -; v_call: TRBV18; cdr3_nt: TGTGCCAGCTCACCAAGCCTCACATTCACTGAAGCTTTCTTT; cdr3_aa: CASSPSLTFTEAFF
clone_size: few; j_call: TRBJ1-2; d_call: TRBD1; v_call: TRBV20-1; cdr3_nt: TGCAGTGCTCTCCGGGACAGTAACTATGGCTACACCTTC; cdr3_aa: CSALRDSNYGYTF
clone_size: many; j_call: TRBJ2-2; d_call: -; v_call: TRBV28; cdr3_nt: TGTGCCACCCTGGGGAGTCGGACCGGGGAGCTGTTTTTT; cdr3_aa: CATLGSRTGELFF
clone_size: many; j_call: TRBJ1-1; d_call: -; v_call: TRBV29-1; cdr3_nt: TGCAGCGGCCAACCCGGGTGGGGTATGAACACTGAAGCTTTCTTT; cdr3_aa: CSGQPGWGMNTEAFF
clone_size: -; j_call: TRBJ2-7; d_call: TRBD2; v_call: TRBV20-1; cdr3_nt: TGCAGTGCTAGTGCCGGACTAGTTGGCCCGGGGTCCTACGAGCAGTACTTC; cdr3_aa: CSASAGLVGPGSYEQYF
clone_size: many; j_call: TRBJ2-3; d_call: TRBD2; v_call: TRBV7-9; cdr3_nt: TGTGCCAGCAGCTTTCGGCGGGAGGCAGATACGCAGTATTTT; cdr3_aa: CASSFRREADTQYF
clone_size: many; j_call: TRBJ2-2; d_call: -; v_call: TRBV5-5; cdr3_nt: TGTGCCAGCAGCTACCAGGGGCACACCGGGGAGCTGTTTTTT; cdr3_aa: CASSYQGHTGELFF
clone_size: -; j_call: TRBJ1-1; d_call: -; v_call: TRBV29-1; cdr3_nt: TGCAGCGTTGAAGATACAACGGCCCTGGGAGCTTTCTTT; cdr3_aa: CSVEDTTALGAFF
clone_size: few; j_call: TRBJ2-7; d_call: TRBD2; v_call: TRBV7-2; cdr3_nt: TGTGCCAGCAGCCTGGGACTAGCGGGAGCGGGCCAACAATACGAGCAGTACTTC; cdr3_aa: CASSLGLAGAGQQYEQYF
clone_size: many; j_call: TRBJ1-6; d_call: -; v_call: TRBV6-6; cdr3_nt: TGTGCCAGCAGTTACTCGACGCTGGCCGGACGCTTTAATTCACCCCTCCACTTT; cdr3_aa: CASSYSTLAGRFNSPLHF
clone_size: few; j_call: TRBJ2-7; d_call: -; v_call: TRBV5-1; cdr3_nt: TGCGCCAGCAGCGGACCTCTTTTCGGCGAGCAGTACTTC; cdr3_aa: CASSGPLFGEQYF
clone_size: few; j_call: TRBJ1-3; d_call: -; v_call: TRBV9; cdr3_nt: TGTGCCAGCAGCGTCAGTAGCTCCAGGAGTTCTGGAAACACCATATATTTT; cdr3_aa: CASSVSSSRSSGNTIYF
clone_size: -; j_call: TRBJ1-5; d_call: TRBD1; v_call: TRBV5-1; cdr3_nt: TGCGCCAGCAGCTTGGAGGGACAGGTCAATCAGCCCCAGCATTTT; cdr3_aa: CASSLEGQVNQPQHF